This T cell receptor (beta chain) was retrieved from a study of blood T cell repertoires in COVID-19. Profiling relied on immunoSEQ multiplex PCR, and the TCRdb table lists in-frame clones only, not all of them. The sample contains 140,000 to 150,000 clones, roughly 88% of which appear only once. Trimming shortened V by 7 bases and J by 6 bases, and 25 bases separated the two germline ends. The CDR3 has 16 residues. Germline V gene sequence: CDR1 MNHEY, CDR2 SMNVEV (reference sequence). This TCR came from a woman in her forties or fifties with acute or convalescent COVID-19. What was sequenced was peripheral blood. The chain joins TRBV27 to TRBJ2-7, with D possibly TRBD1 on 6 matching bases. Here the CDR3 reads CASTSWGRSPLREQYF. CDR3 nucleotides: TGTGCCAGCACTTCGTGGGGGCGATCCCCCCTACGCGAGCAGTACTTC.